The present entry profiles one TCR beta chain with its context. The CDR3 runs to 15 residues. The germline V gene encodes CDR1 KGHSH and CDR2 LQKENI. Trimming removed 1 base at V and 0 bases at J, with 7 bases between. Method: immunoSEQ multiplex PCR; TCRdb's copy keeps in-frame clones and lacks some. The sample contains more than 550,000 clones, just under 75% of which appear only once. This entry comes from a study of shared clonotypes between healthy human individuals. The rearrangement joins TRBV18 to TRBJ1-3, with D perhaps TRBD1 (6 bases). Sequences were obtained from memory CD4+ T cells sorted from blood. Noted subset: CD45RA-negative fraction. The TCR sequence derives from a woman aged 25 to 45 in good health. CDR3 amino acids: CASSPQTGSGNTIYF. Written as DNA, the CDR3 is TGTGCCAGCTCACCACAGACAGGCTCTGGAAACACCATATATTTT.